Sequencing of this T cell receptor (beta chain) was carried out in a study of blood T cell repertoires in COVID-19. The wider study: Both acute and convalescent COVID-19 samples were obtained from the United States, Italy and Spain. The analysed material was cDNA or gDNA that came from T cells, B-cell-depleted T cells, or PBMCs.

V lost 6 bases and J lost 6, with 14 bases in between. From germline, CDR1 is MNHEY and CDR2 SMNVEV (reference sequence). The CDR3 consists of 13 residues. This clone was counted between two and nine times. Per the original methods: Quantification of nucleated cells was approximated via reference gene primer amplification. The method was immunoSEQ multiplex PCR; TCRdb's version includes in-frame clones alone and lacks a portion of them. V, J and clone size are those of that table, while D and trimming were read from the DNA. Among approximately 170,000 clones listed, 85% to 90% were seen once. The specimen was peripheral blood. This clonotype originated in a man aged 18 to 35 with active or convalescent COVID-19. This chain connects TRBV27 to TRBJ1-1, with a tentative D call TRBD1 (5 bases). The CDR3 sequence: CASSRQGVAEAFF. The CDR3 DNA is TGTGCCAGCAGCCGACAAGGGGTCGCTGAAGCTTTCTTT.